This entry features one TCR beta chain sequence. Its antigen is still unknown. Qualities for individual bases were not recorded, and no much larger clone is one base off. The data stem from a study of T cell responses to AZD1222 COVID-19 vaccine (dated by TCRdb to about 2021). At the level of the whole study: Because spike-specific TCR depth and breadth did not differ between the two schedules, AZD1222 recipients who got a second dose at roughly 4 weeks were pooled with those who got a second dose at roughly 12 weeks. Trial participants were enrolled by age into subgroups of 18-55, 56-69 and 70-plus years, and roughly 150, 30 and 60 TCR-sequenced participants, respectively, were included in these subgroups. TCR sequencing covered 233 trial participants: approximately 200 given two doses of AZD1222 and 26 given two doses of MenACWY control vaccine. What the study reported, not specific to this receptor: After two AZD1222 doses, spike-specific TCR breadth and depth were significantly higher than at day 0 and than in MenACWY recipients. Reportedly, close to half of the unique spike-specific TCRs recognized epitopes lying outside the regions that are mutated in the B.1.351 and B.1.1.7 variants. The 56-69-year group was small, and its depth increase did not reach significance, likely because of low power. Conclusions about previously exposed vaccinees are limited, since just five to seven AZD1222 recipients were seropositive for SARS-CoV-2 at baseline. Participants were mostly white British, with more females than males. The authors suggested clonal diversity may have been underestimated. CD4 TCRs associated with the vaccine covered the entire spike protein, and the dominant responses were in regions 160-218 and 743-854. Because no samples from the day 14 peak response were available, repertoires could be characterized only after the peak T cell response.

Interpreted using the paper, the time point label stands for: baseline before first vaccination. Samples from vaccinated people were obtained from the UK trials COV001 and COV002, which included a single-blind randomized controlled phase 2/3 trial of AZD1222 (ChAdOx1 nCoV-19) in healthy adults. For TCRbeta chain sequencing, PBMC samples from trial participants were taken at day 0 and at day 28 after the second dose. Spanning cysteine to phenylalanine, the CDR3 consists of 12 amino acids. Just CDR3 DNA is preserved here, 36 bases in frame from base 1. Trimming at the junction amounts to 5 bases on V and 10 bases on J, and the germline ends lie 12 bases apart. In the germline V gene, CDR1 corresponds to SGHAT and CDR2 to FQNNGV. The CDR3 regions of human TCRbeta chains were subjected to immunosequencing. The source study handled its data this way. TCRs in the repertoires were compared against a reference library of SARS-CoV-2-specific TCRs that had been generated with the MIRA antigen-specificity platform. Breadth was defined as the fraction of unique TCRs that were SARS-CoV-2-associated, and depth was defined as the fraction of total T cells that were SARS-CoV-2-associated. Each spike-specific TCR was assigned to its reactive spike region and to a CD4 or CD8 class using the MIRA data. Log10-transformed breadth and depth values were compared by one-way ANOVA with Sidak's multiple comparisons tests. TCRdb holds this immuneACCESS table with in-frame rearrangements only. Some clones are missing; in checked studies, unresolved V genes explain under half, and the rest has no known cause. D and trimming come from the DNA, and the V and J calls and clone size come from that table. This sample lists just over 150,000 clones; about nine tenths were detected once. The biggest ten clones account for 1.5% to 2% of the sample.

This specimen was peripheral blood, taken on day 0 of AZD1222 vaccination. The receptor comes from an adult in good health. This chain is built from TRBV11-2 and TRBJ2-1; 5 matching bases give a weak D call of TRBD2. In nucleotides, the sequence is TGTGCCAGCAGCACTGAGGGAGTAGAGCAGTTCTTC. Translated, it gives CASSTEGVEQFF.